Given below is one TCR beta chain in context. Its antigen is not identified. A sample-barcoded 5' primer and a J-beta primer mix were used in a second PCR of about 6 to 11 cycles. From the 5' RACE reads, TCRdb called clonotypes with MiXCR, one entry per CDR3 protein. The sample has about 800,000 distinct CDR3 sequences, about 25% seen once; the top ten hold more than 3%. The V and J ends lost 2 bases and 5 bases, in that order; junction bases with no gene match: 11. This CDR3 region has 16 residues. The germline CDR1 and CDR2 sequences are MGHRA and YSYEKL. This sample is part of a study of blood T cells in healthy people across ages. Study-wide findings and caveats: Fewer expanded clones and more diversity marked long-lived versus aged donors. Researchers judged that diversity estimates from one million T cells fell short of true values. Naive T cell percentage by flow cytometry tracked strongly with beta diversity. Because sorting was not performed, PBMCs prevented conclusive naive versus antigen-experienced comparison.

These sequences were also reported in another study, on T cells of mothers and their children.

Sequencing was carried out using blood. The receptor comes from a boy aged 5-17 years in good health. The chain employs TRBV4-1 and TRBJ2-5, with 7 bases identical to TRBD2. The CDR3 loop reads CASSQPLPSGGETQYF. CDR3 DNA sequence: TGCGCCAGCAGCCAACCCCTGCCTAGCGGCGGGGAGACCCAGTACTTC.